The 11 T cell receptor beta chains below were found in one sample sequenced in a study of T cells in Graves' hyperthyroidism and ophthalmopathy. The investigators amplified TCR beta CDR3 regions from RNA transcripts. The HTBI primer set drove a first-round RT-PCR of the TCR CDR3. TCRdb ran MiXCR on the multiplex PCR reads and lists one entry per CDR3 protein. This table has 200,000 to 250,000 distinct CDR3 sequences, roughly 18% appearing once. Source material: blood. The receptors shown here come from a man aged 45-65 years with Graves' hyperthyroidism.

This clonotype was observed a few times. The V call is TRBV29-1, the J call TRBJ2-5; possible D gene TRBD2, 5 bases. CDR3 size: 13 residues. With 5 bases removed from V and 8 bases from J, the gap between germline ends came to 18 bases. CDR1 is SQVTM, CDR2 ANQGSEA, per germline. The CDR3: CSVTLSGHGTQYF. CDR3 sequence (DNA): TGCAGCGTTACCTTGAGCGGTCATGGAACCCAGTACTTC.

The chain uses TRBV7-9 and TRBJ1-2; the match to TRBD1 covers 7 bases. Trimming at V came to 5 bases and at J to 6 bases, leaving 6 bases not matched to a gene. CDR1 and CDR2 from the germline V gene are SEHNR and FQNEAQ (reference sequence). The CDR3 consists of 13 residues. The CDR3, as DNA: TGTGCCAGCAGCGGCCAGGGGGTAAATGGCTACACCTTC. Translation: CASSGQGVNGYTF.

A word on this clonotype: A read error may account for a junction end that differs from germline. The CDR3 nucleotides are TGTGCTAGCAGCTTAACCCTAACTAGCGGGGACACCGGGGAGCTGTTTTTT. Its translation is CASSLTLTSGDTGELFF. The chain combines TRBV7-7 with TRBJ2-2; 10 bases agree with TRBD2. Germline V lookup: CDR1 SSHAT, CDR2 FNYEAQ (reference sequence). The CDR3 has 17 amino acids.

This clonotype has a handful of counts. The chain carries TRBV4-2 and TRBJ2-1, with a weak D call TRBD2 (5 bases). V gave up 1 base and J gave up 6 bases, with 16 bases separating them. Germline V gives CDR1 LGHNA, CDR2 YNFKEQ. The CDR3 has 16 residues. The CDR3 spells CASSQGGLAATNEQFF. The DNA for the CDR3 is TGTGCCAGCAGCCAAGGGGGTCTAGCAGCTACCAATGAGCAGTTCTTC.

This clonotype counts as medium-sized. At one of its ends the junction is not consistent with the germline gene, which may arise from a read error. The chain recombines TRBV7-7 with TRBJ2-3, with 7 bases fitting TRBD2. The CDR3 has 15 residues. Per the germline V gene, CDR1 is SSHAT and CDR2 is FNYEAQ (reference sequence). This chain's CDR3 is CASSPSAGDTDTQYF. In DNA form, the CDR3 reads TGTGCTAGCAGCCCCTCGGCGGGAGACACAGATACGCAGTATTTT. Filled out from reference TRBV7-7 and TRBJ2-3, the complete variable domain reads GAGVSQSPRYKVTKRGQDVTLRCDPISSHATLYWYQQALGQGPEFLTYFNYEAQPDKSGLPSDRFSAERPEGSISTLTIQRTEQRDSAMYRCASSPSAGDTDTQYFGPGTRLTVL.

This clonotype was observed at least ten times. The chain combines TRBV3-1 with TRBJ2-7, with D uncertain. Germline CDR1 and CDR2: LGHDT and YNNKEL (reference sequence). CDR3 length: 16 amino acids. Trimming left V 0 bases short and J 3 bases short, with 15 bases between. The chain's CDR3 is CASSQDSPGLDYEQYF. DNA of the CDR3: TGTGCCAGCAGCCAAGATTCACCGGGTCTGGACTACGAGCAGTACTTC.

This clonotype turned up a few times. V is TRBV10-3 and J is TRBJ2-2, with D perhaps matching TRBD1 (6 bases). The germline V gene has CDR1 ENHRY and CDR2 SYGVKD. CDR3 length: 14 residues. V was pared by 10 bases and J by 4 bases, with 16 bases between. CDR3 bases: TGTGCCACCGGGCCTACAGGGTCCACCGGGGAGCTGTTTTTT. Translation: CATGPTGSTGELFF.

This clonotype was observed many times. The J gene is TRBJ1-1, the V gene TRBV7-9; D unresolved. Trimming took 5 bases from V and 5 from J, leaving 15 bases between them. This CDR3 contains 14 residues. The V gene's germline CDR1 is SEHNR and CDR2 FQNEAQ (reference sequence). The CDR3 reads CASSPQSQRTEAFF. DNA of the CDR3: TGTGCCAGCAGCCCCCAATCCCAGCGGACTGAAGCTTTCTTT.

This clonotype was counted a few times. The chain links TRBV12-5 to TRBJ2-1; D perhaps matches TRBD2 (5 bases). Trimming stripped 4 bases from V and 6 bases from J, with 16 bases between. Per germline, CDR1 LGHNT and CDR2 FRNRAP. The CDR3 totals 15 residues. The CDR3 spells CASGSVEATSNEQFF. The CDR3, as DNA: TGTGCTAGTGGTTCCGTGGAGGCAACTTCCAATGAGCAGTTCTTC.

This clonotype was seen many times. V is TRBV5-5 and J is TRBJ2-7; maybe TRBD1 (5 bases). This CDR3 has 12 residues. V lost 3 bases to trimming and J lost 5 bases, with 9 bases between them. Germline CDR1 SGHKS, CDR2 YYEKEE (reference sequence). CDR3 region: CASSWQGDEQYF. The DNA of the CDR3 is TGTGCCAGCAGCTGGCAGGGCGACGAGCAGTACTTC.

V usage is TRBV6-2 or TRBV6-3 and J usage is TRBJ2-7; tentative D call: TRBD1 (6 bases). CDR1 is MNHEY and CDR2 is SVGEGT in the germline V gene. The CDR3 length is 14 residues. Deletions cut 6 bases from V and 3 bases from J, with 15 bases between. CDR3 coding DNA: TGTGCCAGCAGACATCTGACGGGACACTACGAGCAGTACTTC. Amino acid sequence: CASRHLTGHYEQYF.